Presented here are 19 T cell receptor beta chains from one specimen sequenced in a study of T cells in Graves' hyperthyroidism and ophthalmopathy. The source material, RNA transcripts, was used to amplify TCR beta CDR3 regions. HTBI primers were used for first-round RT-PCR of the TCR CDR3. TCRdb reanalysed the multiplex PCR reads using MiXCR and keeps one entry per CDR3 protein. The top ten hold roughly 24% of the sample, which has hundreds of thousands of distinct CDR3 sequences, approximately 15% seen once. Sequencing was done on a sample of blood. These receptors came from a woman aged 25-40 years with Graves' hyperthyroidism.

The V and J genes are TRBV7-9 and TRBJ1-4; no clear D gene. The CDR3 contains 15 residues. Between the trimmed V and J ends, which lost 1 base and 5 bases, there was a span of 11 bases. Germline V gene sequence: CDR1 SEHNR, CDR2 FQNEAQ (reference sequence). In nucleotides, the CDR3 is TGTGCCAGCAGCTTAGGTTGGGGTCAAAATGAAAAACTGTTTTTT. It specifies CASSLGWGQNEKLFF.

This clonotype was seen more than once but under ten times. V and J are TRBV6-2 or TRBV6-3 and TRBJ2-7, with 12 bases matching TRBD2. CDR1 and CDR2 from the germline V gene are MNHEY and SVGEGT. J was trimmed by 2 bases and V by 0 bases; bases with no gene match: 8. The CDR3 loop spans 18 amino acids. CDR3 sequence (DNA): TGTGCCAGCAGTTACTCCGTTACGGGACTAGCGGGCCCCTACGAGCAGTACTTC. It encodes CASSYSVTGLAGPYEQYF.

This clonotype appeared many times. V and J are TRBV30 and TRBJ1-2; D call uncertain. The CDR3 is made up of 11 amino acids. Trimming cost V 1 base and J 7 bases, with 7 bases left between them. CDR1 is GTSNPN, CDR2 SVGIG, per germline (reference sequence). Here the CDR3 reads CAWSGGGGYTF. CDR3 sequence (DNA): TGTGCCTGGAGTGGGGGAGGTGGCTACACCTTC.

This clonotype was seen a few times. This sequence joins TRBV4-1 and TRBJ2-1, with 7 bases identical to TRBD2. Trimming at V came to 0 bases and at J to 6 bases, leaving 8 bases not matched to a gene. CDR1 is MGHRA and CDR2 is YSYEKL in the germline V gene. The CDR3 extends over 16 amino acids. CDR3 sequence reads: CASSQERGGGSNEQFF. The DNA of the CDR3 is TGCGCCAGCAGCCAAGAGAGAGGTGGCGGGAGCAATGAGCAGTTCTTC.

This clonotype has at least ten counts. Mismatch with germline at one junction end may stem from a read error. This chain links TRBV7-7 with TRBJ2-5; D not certain. The germline gives CDR1 SSHAT, CDR2 FNYEAQ (reference sequence). This CDR3 spans 12 amino acids. The CDR3, as DNA: TGTGCTAGCAGTAATTCGGGCGAGACCCAGTACTTC. It translates to CASSNSGETQYF. Supplemented by reference TRBV7-7 and TRBJ2-5, the full variable domain reads GAGVSQSPRYKVTKRGQDVTLRCDPISSHATLYWYQQALGQGPEFLTYFNYEAQPDKSGLPSDRFSAERPEGSISTLTIQRTEQRDSAMYRCASSNSGETQYFGPGTRLLVL.

In DNA form, the CDR3 reads TGCGCCAGCAGCACGGGACTAGTCCTTTACGAGCAGTACTTC. This gives the protein CASSTGLVLYEQYF. J is TRBJ2-7 and V is TRBV5-1, with 8 bases lining up with TRBD2. The V gene's germline CDR1 is SGHRS and CDR2 YFSETQ. The CDR3 runs to 14 residues. After removal of 4 bases from V and 4 bases from J, the junction contained 7 bases not matched to a gene.

The chain has TRBV12-3 or TRBV12-4 and TRBJ2-3, with D unresolved. The V end was cut by 0 bases, the J end by 7 bases, with 11 bases between. The CDR3 extends over 14 amino acids. The CDR3 DNA reads TGTGCCAGCAGTTTAGCAGGGTCTCTGAATACGCAGTATTTT. Amino acid sequence: CASSLAGSLNTQYF.

This clonotype was recorded at least ten times. This chain joins TRBV2 and TRBJ2-2, with 8 bases that match TRBD1. This CDR3 has 13 residues. CDR1 SNHLY and CDR2 FYNNEI come from the germline V gene. The V gene end was trimmed by 6 bases and the J gene end by 5 bases; junction bases not matched to a gene: 2. CDR3 nucleotides: TGTGCCAGCAGGGGACAGGAGACCGGGGAGCTGTTTTTT. Residues: CASRGQETGELFF.

As regards this clonotype: A read error may be the cause here, since a much bigger clone is one base away. The chain employs TRBV12-3 or TRBV12-4 and TRBJ2-5, with TRBD2 matching over 7 bases. With the DNA end fitting TRBJ2-1 better, the J assignment may be wrong. This CDR3 region has 14 residues. The CDR3 reads CASSLGTMQETQFF. For the CDR3, the DNA is TGTGCCAGCAGTTTGGGGACTATGCAAGAGACCCAGTTCTTC.

This clonotype was seen ten or more times. The V gene is TRBV28, the J gene TRBJ1-2; D gene unclear. Trimming stripped 2 bases from V and 7 bases from J, with 8 bases between. CDR3 length equals 12 residues. The germline V gene has CDR1 MDHEN and CDR2 SYDVKM. The CDR3 sequence is CASSLPDPGYTF. The CDR3 nucleotides read TGTGCCAGCAGTTTACCGGACCCTGGCTACACCTTC.

Ten or more counts support this clonotype. V and J are TRBV2 and TRBJ2-7, with D possibly matching TRBD2 (6 bases). Trimming stripped 5 bases from V and 6 bases from J, with 14 bases between. The CDR3 contains 13 residues. Germline CDR1 is SNHLY and CDR2 is FYNNEI. The CDR3 nucleotides read TGTGCCAGCAGTCCCCTTAGCGGAGGCGAGCAGTACTTC. Translated: CASSPLSGGEQYF.

This clonotype appeared a few times. The V gene is TRBV30, the J gene TRBJ2-6; no clear D. V lost 1 base and J lost 4, with 5 bases in between. Germline-derived CDR1 and CDR2 are GTSNPN and SVGIG (reference sequence). This CDR3 has 13 residues. The CDR3 here is CAWSAEGANVLTF. CDR3 coding DNA: TGTGCCTGGAGTGCAGAGGGGGCCAACGTCCTGACTTTC.

This sequence joins TRBV6-2 or TRBV6-3 and TRBJ2-1; possibly TRBD1 or TRBD2 for D (5 bases each). The V gene lost 2 bases and the J gene lost 8 bases, with 7 bases spanning the gap. Germline V gene data show CDR1 as MNHEY and CDR2 as SVGEGT. The CDR3 has 12 residues. The CDR3 DNA is TGTGCCAGCAGTTACGTGGGGGATGAGCAGTTCTTC. Its protein is CASSYVGDEQFF.

This clonotype was detected many times. The chain links TRBV6-1 to TRBJ1-2; D unresolved. The CDR3 extends over 13 amino acids. CDR1 is MNHNS and CDR2 is SASEGT in the germline V gene. The germline V and J ends were trimmed by 2 bases and 2 bases, with 6 bases remaining between them. The CDR3 is CASSERKNYGYTF. The CDR3 nucleotides are TGTGCCAGCAGTGAACGGAAAAACTATGGCTACACCTTC.

This clonotype was seen only a few times. The chain links TRBV7-2 to TRBJ2-3; no definite D call. The CDR3 totals 15 residues. Germline CDR1 reads SGHTA; CDR2 reads FQGNSA. V was clipped by 5 bases and J by 0 bases, with 12 bases between them. CDR3 in DNA: TGTGCCAGCAGCCCCGGCAGCTTTAGCACAGATACGCAGTATTTT. This codes for CASSPGSFSTDTQYF.

V usage is TRBV11-2 and J usage is TRBJ2-7; TRBD1 agrees at 8 bases. Per the germline V gene, CDR1 is SGHAT and CDR2 is FQNNGV. Trimming took 5 bases from V and 4 from J; bases not matched to a gene: 10. The CDR3 runs to 15 residues. CDR3 residues: CASSQGQVPQYEQYF. For the CDR3, the DNA is TGTGCCAGCAGCCAGGGACAGGTCCCCCAGTACGAGCAGTACTTC. The full variable domain, in which reference TRBV11-2 and TRBJ2-7 provide the parts outside the CDR3, is EAGVAQSPRYKIIEKRQSVAFWCNPISGHATLYWYQQILGQGPKLLIQFQNNGVVDDSQLPKDRFSAERLKGVDSTLKIQPAKLEDSAVYLCASSQGQVPQYEQYFGPGTRLTVT.

This clonotype was detected a few times. At one end the junction does not follow the germline gene, possibly because of a read error. The chain uses TRBV6-1 and TRBJ1-5, with D hard to call. The CDR3 length is 15 residues. Per the germline V gene, CDR1 is MNHNS and CDR2 is SASEGT. The CDR3 nucleotides are TGTGCCAGCAGTGAAGCCGGAATGAGCAATCAGCTCCAGCATTTT. This sequence encodes CASSEAGMSNQLQHF.

This clonotype showed up many times. The chain employs TRBV6-1 and TRBJ1-1; D gene ambiguous. This CDR3 spans 13 amino acids. The V and J ends lost 5 bases and 6 bases respectively, with 13 bases between them. CDR1 MNHNS and CDR2 SASEGT come from the germline V gene. The DNA for the CDR3 is TGTGCCAGCAGTTCGCGGGTGACGGCTGAAGCTTTCTTT. Translation gives CASSSRVTAEAFF.

The rearrangement links TRBV5-1 to TRBJ1-5, with D perhaps TRBD1 (6 bases). V lost 3 bases to trimming and J lost 3 bases, with 10 bases between them. CDR1 is SGHRS, CDR2 YFSETQ, per germline. The CDR3 extends over 14 amino acids. The chain's CDR3 is CASSSGQPNQPQHF. DNA for the CDR3: TGCGCCAGCAGCTCCGGACAGCCCAATCAGCCCCAGCATTTT.